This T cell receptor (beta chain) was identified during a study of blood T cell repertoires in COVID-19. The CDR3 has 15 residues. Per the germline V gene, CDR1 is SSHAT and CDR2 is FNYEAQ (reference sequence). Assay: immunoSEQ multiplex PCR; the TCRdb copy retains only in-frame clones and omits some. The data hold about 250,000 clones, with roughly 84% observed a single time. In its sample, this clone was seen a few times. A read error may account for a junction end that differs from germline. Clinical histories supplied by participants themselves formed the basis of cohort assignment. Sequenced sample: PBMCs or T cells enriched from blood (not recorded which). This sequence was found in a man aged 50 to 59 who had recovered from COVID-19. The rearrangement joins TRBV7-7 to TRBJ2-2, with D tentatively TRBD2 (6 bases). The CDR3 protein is CASSLGGGAPTELFF. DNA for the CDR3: TGTGCTAGCAGCTTAGGAGGCGGGGCCCCGACAGAGCTGTTTTTT.